This T cell receptor beta chain originates from a study of blood T cell repertoires in COVID-19. Across the whole study: Researchers got acute and convalescent COVID-19 samples from the United States, Italy and Spain.

This clone showed up just a few times. As processed by the authors: Amplification with reference gene primers provided the estimates of nucleated cell counts. Generated by immunoSEQ multiplex PCR, the TCRdb table keeps only in-frame clones and is missing some. The V and J calls and the clone size are those of that table, but D and trimming were determined from the DNA. The sample lists 120,000 or so clones; around 89% were seen once. Per the germline V gene, CDR1 is SEHNR and CDR2 is FQNEAQ (reference sequence). The junction had 11 bases not matched to a gene; V was cut back by 5 bases and J by 4 bases. The CDR3 has 16 residues.

The chain carries TRBV7-9 and TRBJ1-3, with TRBD1 matching over 7 bases. The receptor's source is a human donor in a cohort sampled during active COVID-19. Specimen: peripheral blood. This CDR3 is CASSPLGTARGNTIYF. The CDR3, as DNA: TGTGCCAGCAGCCCCCTCGGGACAGCAAGAGGAAACACCATATATTTT.